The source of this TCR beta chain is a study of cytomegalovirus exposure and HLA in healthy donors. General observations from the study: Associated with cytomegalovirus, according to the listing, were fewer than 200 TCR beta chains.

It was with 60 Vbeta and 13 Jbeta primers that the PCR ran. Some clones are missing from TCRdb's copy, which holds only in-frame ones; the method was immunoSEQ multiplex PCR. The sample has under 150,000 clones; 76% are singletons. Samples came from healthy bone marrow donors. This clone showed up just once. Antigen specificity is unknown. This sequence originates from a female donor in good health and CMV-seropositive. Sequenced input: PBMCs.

The CDR3 region is CASSLGPQGADTQYF. The CDR3 DNA reads as TGCGCCAGCAGCTTGGGGCCCCAGGGGGCAGATACGCAGTATTTT. This sequence joins TRBV5-1 and TRBJ2-3; 7 bases align to TRBD1. This CDR3 spans 15 amino acids. Trimming removed 0 bases from V and 4 bases from J; junction bases left unmatched: 5. Germline V lookup: CDR1 SGHRS, CDR2 YFSETQ.